One T cell receptor beta chain is described in this entry. The sample belongs to a study of T cell changes during pregnancy in multiple sclerosis. Here immunoSEQ multiplex PCR was the method, and the copy in TCRdb shows in-frame clones only, minus some. The data hold approximately 9,000 clones, with around 80% observed a single time. Looked up from germline, CDR1 is LGHNA and CDR2 is YSLEER. The CDR3 loop spans 15 amino acids. V lost 1 base to trimming and J lost 5 bases; unmatched junction nucleotides: 2. The V and J genes are TRBV4-3 and TRBJ2-2, with 9 bases aligning to TRBD1. This material consisted of CD8+ T cells from peripheral blood mononuclear cells, taken in the third trimester of pregnancy. This TCR was recovered from a female donor in good health, enrolled as a control in a pregnancy study. The CDR3 DNA reads as TGCGCCAGCAGCCAAGGGACAGGGGTGACCGGGGAGCTGTTTTTT. Protein sequence: CASSQGTGVTGELFF.